This T cell receptor beta chain was identified during a study of blood T cell repertoires in COVID-19 (dated by TCRdb to about 2020). General notes on the study: The collaborator samples originated in the United States, Italy and Spain and spanned the acute and convalescent phases of COVID-19. Deeply sampled blood TCRbeta repertoires from subjects exposed to, actively infected with, or recovered from COVID-19 were included in the dataset. Where available, HLA class I and class II types were taken from metadata supplied by the sample provider and were not determined by assay-based typing. The prospective study material was composed of cDNA or gDNA derived from T cells, B-cell-depleted T cells, or PBMCs. The repertoires were released in a freely available public database meant as a resource for research on the immune response to SARS-CoV-2. Nearly every sample came with metadata listing a de-identified subject ID, COVID-19 status, age in years and sex. Samples were obtained from the ongoing ImmuneRACE study (first 160 participants) and from over 1,000 subjects provided by 6 global collaborators. Paper-wide results and their limitations: The amount of clinical and demographic metadata varied by source and participant and was provided uncurated.

TCRbeta CDR3 regions were amplified from genomic DNA using the immunoSEQ Assay, a bias-controlled multiplex PCR. For the original study's pipeline: The number of nucleated cells in each sample was estimated by amplification of reference gene primers within the assay. Sequence reads were collapsed and filtered to measure the absolute abundance of every unique TCRbeta CDR3 rearrangement. For each sample, productive Simpson clonality was calculated by taking the square root of Simpson's diversity index across productive rearrangements. TCRdb carries this immuneACCESS record with in-frame sequences only. Its versions omit some clonotypes, under half of them owing to an unresolved V gene in the studies checked, with the rest unexplained. The V and J calls and clone size come from that table; D and trimming were worked out from the DNA. This sample is represented by 110,000 or so clones; approximately 70% of them were singletons. The ten biggest clones cover about 1.8% of the sample.

On this clone: It lacks a known antigen. Base quality data are lacking; no much larger clone is found one base away.

Collaborating institutions collected whole blood in K2EDTA tubes following their own protocols. For TCRbeta analysis, collaborator samples were shipped as frozen whole blood, as isolated PBMCs, or as DNA extracted from either sample type. The sample was peripheral blood. This TCR was sampled from a woman in her thirties or forties with acute or convalescent COVID-19.

CDR3 loop: CAISETTGSGEQYF. The DNA sequence is as follows: TGTGCCATCAGTGAGACAACAGGGTCGGGCGAGCAGTACTTC. The receptor chain draws on TRBV10-3 and TRBJ2-7; 6 matching bases give a weak D call of TRBD1. The CDR3 starts with the cysteine, ends with the phenylalanine, and has 14 residues. Only CDR3 DNA remains: 42 bases, in frame from the first base. Relative to germline, V is 2 bases shorter and J is 6 bases shorter, with 14 bases between their ends. CDR1 and CDR2, looked up from the germline V gene, are ENHRY and SYGVKD.